Following are 9 T cell receptor beta chains from one sample sequenced in a study of blood T cell repertoires in COVID-19. The assay was immunoSEQ multiplex PCR, and TCRdb's table has in-frame clones only and misses some. This table holds about 220,000 clones, 70% to 90% found once. Input material: peripheral blood. These receptors all come from a man in his fifties or sixties who had recovered from COVID-19.

This clone was observed once. This chain joins TRBV7-2 and TRBJ2-1, with TRBD2 matching 8 bases. After removal of 4 bases from V and 7 bases from J, the junction contained 9 bases not matched to a gene. The CDR3 loop spans 15 amino acids. Germline loops: CDR1 SGHTA, CDR2 FQGNSA. CDR3 nucleotide sequence: TGTGCCAGCAGCTCGGGAGGGGCTAGGGGAAATGAGCAGTTCTTC. This sequence encodes CASSSGGARGNEQFF.

This rearrangement joins TRBV30 to TRBJ2-2; TRBD1 matches at 9 bases. CDR3 size: 15 residues. CDR1 is GTSNPN and CDR2 is SVGIG in the germline V gene (reference sequence). Unmatched junction bases numbered 6, after V lost 3 bases and J lost 4 bases. CDR3 in DNA: TGTGCCTGGAGCCTGGGACAGGGAGTCACCGGGGAGCTGTTTTTT. The encoded protein is CAWSLGQGVTGELFF.

The V gene is TRBV6-4, the J gene TRBJ2-7; D perhaps matches TRBD2 (5 bases). The V and J ends lost 2 bases and 3 bases respectively, with 17 bases between them. In germline, CDR1 is MRHNA, CDR2 SNTAGT. The CDR3 consists of 16 residues. The CDR3 spells CASSDGLLLVCYEQYF. Here the CDR3 DNA reads TGTGCCAGCAGTGACGGGCTTCTACTAGTGTGCTACGAGCAGTACTTC.

The V and J genes are TRBV15 and TRBJ1-2; no reliable D call. CDR1 and CDR2 from the germline V gene are LNHNV and YYDKDF (reference sequence). The V and J ends lost 1 base and 4 bases respectively, with 10 bases between them. The CDR3 covers 14 residues. CDR3 in amino acids: CATSRGPGFYGYTF. CDR3 sequence (DNA): TGTGCCACCAGCAGAGGACCCGGGTTCTATGGCTACACCTTC.

V gene TRBV6-5 combines with J gene TRBJ2-7; D may be TRBD1 (6 bases). V lost 0 bases to trimming and J lost 3 bases, with 15 bases between them. The CDR3 totals 16 residues. In germline, CDR1 is MNHEY, CDR2 SVGAGI. Written as DNA, the CDR3 is TGTGCCAGCAGTTACTCGAGAGGGCAGGGGAACTACGAGCAGTACTTC. This sequence encodes CASSYSRGQGNYEQYF.

The gene calls are TRBV2 and TRBJ2-2; the D gene is possibly TRBD1 (5 bases). Trimming left V 3 bases short and J 0 bases short, with 8 bases between. This CDR3 contains 15 residues. Germline V gene sequence: CDR1 SNHLY, CDR2 FYNNEI. In nucleotides, the CDR3 is TGTGCCAGCAGTGAGCAGGGTGCGAACACCGGGGAGCTGTTTTTT. Translating it yields CASSEQGANTGELFF.

The chain recombines TRBV28 with TRBJ2-7; perhaps TRBD2 as D (6 bases). This CDR3 spans 14 amino acids. Trimming removed 5 bases at V and 6 bases at J, with 17 bases between. Looked up from germline, CDR1 is MDHEN and CDR2 is SYDVKM. The CDR3 loop reads CASSIRLERSEQYF. The CDR3 nucleotides read TGTGCCAGCAGTATCAGACTAGAAAGGTCCGAGCAGTACTTC.

This clone turned up a few times. The chain couples TRBV29-1 to TRBJ2-7; 11 positions agree with TRBD2. The CDR3 sequence is 14 residues long. The V gene's germline CDR1 is SQVTM and CDR2 ANQGSEA. V lost 6 bases and J lost 4; bases outside the gene matches: 8. CDR3 sequence (DNA): TGCAGCGTCCTCGGGGCTAGCGGGAGGTACGAGCAGTACTTC. Translating it yields CSVLGASGRYEQYF.

This chain links TRBV5-1 with TRBJ2-7, with 7 bases identical to TRBD1. J lost 0 bases, V lost 6 bases, and 6 bases had no gene match. Germline-derived CDR1 and CDR2 are SGHRS and YFSETQ. CDR3 size: 14 residues. The CDR3 sequence: CASKPGQSSYEQYF. CDR3 bases: TGCGCCAGCAAACCGGGACAGAGCTCCTACGAGCAGTACTTC.